This T cell receptor (beta chain) was sequenced for a study of T cell responses to AZD1222 COVID-19 vaccine. General observations from the study: White British people made up most donors, females outnumbered males, and clonal diversity was possibly underestimated.

V dropped 2 bases and J dropped 1 base, with 11 bases sitting between them. The germline gives CDR1 SGHTA, CDR2 FQGTGA. This CDR3 spans 15 amino acids. A remark on this clone: The antigen remains undetermined.

The method was immunoSEQ multiplex PCR; TCRdb's version includes in-frame clones alone and lacks a portion of them. Of tens of thousands of clones listed, 86% are singletons. The chain employs TRBV7-3 and TRBJ1-1, with D maybe TRBD1 (6 bases). The source is an adult in good health. This sample comprised peripheral blood, obtained on day 0 of AZD1222 vaccination. Written as DNA, the CDR3 is TGTGCCAGCAGCTTAGAAAGGACAGCGAACACTGAAGCTTTCTTT. This translates into CASSLERTANTEAFF.